Below are 12 T cell receptor beta chains sequenced from a single sample in a study of T cell responses to AZD1222 COVID-19 vaccine. TCRdb's table, derived via immunoSEQ multiplex PCR, lists solely in-frame clones and lacks some. Of 110,000 to 150,000 clones listed, about 93% are singletons. The source material was peripheral blood, sampled on day 0 of AZD1222 vaccination. These receptors were taken from an adult in good health.

The V call is TRBV12-5, the J call TRBJ2-1; 12 nucleotides agree with TRBD2. Germline V CDR1 and CDR2: LGHNT, FRNRAP. This CDR3 has 16 residues. J was trimmed by 6 bases and V by 1 base; bases with no gene match: 4. The CDR3 here is CASGLAPSGRANEQFF. The CDR3 nucleotides are TGTGCTAGTGGTTTGGCCCCTAGCGGGAGGGCCAATGAGCAGTTCTTC. Using reference TRBV12-5 and TRBJ2-1 for the parts outside the CDR3, the full variable domain is DARVTQTPRHKVTEMGQEVTMRCQPILGHNTVFWYRQTMMQGLELLAYFRNRAPLDDSGMPKDRFSAEMPDATLATLKIQPSEPRDSAVYFCASGLAPSGRANEQFFGPGTRLTVL.

To note about this clone: At the DNA level, this CDR3 is encoded by other sequences in the same sample as well. CDR3 sequence reads: CASSIGGQPQHF. DNA for the CDR3: TGTGCCAGTAGTATCGGCGGTCAGCCCCAGCATTTT. V and J are TRBV19 and TRBJ1-5; D uncertain. Germline V lookup: CDR1 LNHDA, CDR2 SQIVND (reference sequence). The ends were cut back, 3 bases at V and 6 bases at J, with 6 bases in the middle. This CDR3 is 12 amino acids long.

In this sample, this clone turned up a few times. This chain links TRBV18 with TRBJ2-7; 7 nucleotides agree with TRBD1. The CDR3 has 15 amino acids. V was clipped by 5 bases and J by 2 bases; unmatched bases: 9. CDR1 is KGHSH, CDR2 LQKENI, per germline. CDR3 DNA: TGTGCCAGCTCATTTCGACAGGGTCAAACCTACGAGCAGTACTTC. It yields the protein CASSFRQGQTYEQYF.

The count of this clone is one. This chain joins TRBV30 and TRBJ2-1, with D perhaps matching TRBD2 (6 bases). The V and J ends lost 2 bases and 8 bases respectively, with 13 bases between them. CDR1 is GTSNPN, CDR2 SVGIG, per germline (reference sequence). The CDR3 spans 13 residues. CDR3 bases: TGTGCCTGGAGTTCGCGGGGATATGATGAGCAGTTCTTC. This codes for CAWSSRGYDEQFF.

J is TRBJ1-6 and V is TRBV7-2, with D unresolved. Deletions cut 2 bases from V and 7 bases from J, with 18 bases between. Germline V gene data show CDR1 as SGHTA and CDR2 as FQGNSA. The CDR3 is 17 amino acids. CDR3 nucleotides: TGTGCCAGCAGCTTAAGTGGACCGTCGAAAACCAATTCACCCCTCCACTTT. This sequence encodes CASSLSGPSKTNSPLHF.

The V and J genes are TRBV6-1 and TRBJ1-1; 9 bases align to TRBD1. V dropped 6 bases and J dropped 4; count of bases not matched to a gene: 3. The germline V gene encodes CDR1 MNHNS and CDR2 SASEGT. CDR3 length: 13 residues. CDR3 in DNA: TGTGCCAGCAGCCGGGACAGGGCCACTGAAGCTTTCTTT. It codes for CASSRDRATEAFF.

The genes are TRBV19 and TRBJ2-3, with 7 positions matching TRBD2. This CDR3 has 17 residues. V dropped 3 bases and J dropped 2; count of bases not matched to a gene: 11. CDR1 and CDR2 from the germline V gene are LNHDA and SQIVND (reference sequence). CDR3 coding DNA: TGTGCCAGTAGTATCCGGGGGGACCAAGGCCTCACAGATACGCAGTATTTT. Amino acids: CASSIRGDQGLTDTQYF. The variable domain in full, completed from reference TRBV19 and TRBJ2-3, reads DGGITQSPKYLFRKEGQNVTLSCEQNLNHDAMYWYRQDPGQGLRLIYYSQIVNDFQKGDIAEGYSVSREKKESFPLTVTSAQKNPTAFYLCASSIRGDQGLTDTQYFGPGTRLTVL.

The chain is built from TRBV27 and TRBJ2-3; 7 nucleotides agree with TRBD2. The CDR3 runs to 15 residues. J was trimmed by 2 bases and V by 4 bases; bases with no gene match: 6. Germline V lookup: CDR1 MNHEY, CDR2 SMNVEV (reference sequence). CDR3 nucleotides: TGTGCCAGCAGTTCCGGGACTACCATCACAGATACGCAGTATTTT. It codes for CASSSGTTITDTQYF.

J is TRBJ2-3 and V is TRBV12-3 or TRBV12-4, with D unclear. The CDR3 sequence is 11 residues long. Trimming removed 2 bases at V and 9 bases at J, with 6 bases between. CDR3 loop: CASSLQITQYF. In DNA, the CDR3 is TGTGCCAGCAGTTTACAGATAACGCAGTATTTT.

This sequence joins TRBV9 and TRBJ2-3, with TRBD2 matching 14 bases. The J segment lost 3 bases and the V segment lost 4 bases, leaving 4 bases of the junction unmatched. CDR1 SGDLS and CDR2 YYNGEE come from the germline V gene. The CDR3 has 16 amino acids. This chain's CDR3 is CASSLRTSGGTDTQYF. Written as DNA, the CDR3 is TGTGCCAGCAGCTTACGGACTAGCGGGGGGACAGATACGCAGTATTTT.

The chain has TRBV7-8 and TRBJ2-5; weak D call: TRBD1 (6 bases). The V end was cut by 1 base, the J end by 1 base, with 10 bases between. Germline V gene data show CDR1 as SGHVS and CDR2 as FQNEAQ. The CDR3 extends over 15 amino acids. CDR3 amino acids: CASSLGQGLQETQYF. The CDR3 region has the DNA TGTGCCAGCAGCTTAGGGCAGGGGCTCCAAGAGACCCAGTACTTC.

V and J are TRBV19 and TRBJ2-2; D is perhaps TRBD1 (5 bases). The V gene lost 5 bases and the J gene lost 2 bases, with 9 bases spanning the gap. Per the germline V gene, CDR1 is LNHDA and CDR2 is SQIVND (reference sequence). This CDR3 region has 14 residues. This CDR3 reads CASSPGINTGELFF. The CDR3 region has the DNA TGTGCCAGTAGTCCAGGGATAAACACCGGGGAGCTGTTTTTT.